A single sample is the source of the 10 T cell receptor beta chains below, sequenced in a study of blood T cell repertoires in COVID-19. Measured with immunoSEQ multiplex PCR; TCRdb has only the in-frame clones, and not every one. This sample has 140,000 or so clones, with over 75% found just once. The sample was peripheral blood. The receptor set was obtained from a woman between 50 and 59 years old with acute or convalescent COVID-19.

The rearrangement links TRBV24-1 to TRBJ2-5, with TRBD1 identical over 10 bases. This CDR3 is 15 amino acids long. Looked up from germline, CDR1 is KGHDR and CDR2 is SFDVKD. Losses at the gene ends were 3 bases for V and 5 bases for J; bases not matched to a gene: 5. CDR3 nucleotide sequence: TGTGCCACCAGTGATCGGGACAGGGGAGGGGAGACCCAGTACTTC. This gives the protein CATSDRDRGGETQYF.

The chain recombines TRBV19 with TRBJ2-7, with D perhaps TRBD2 (5 bases). Between the trimmed V and J ends, which lost 4 bases and 3 bases, there was a span of 10 bases. The germline gives CDR1 LNHDA, CDR2 SQIVND (reference sequence). The CDR3 has 13 residues. CDR3 residues: CASSSSRGYEQYF. The CDR3 DNA is TGTGCCAGTAGTAGTTCCCGGGGCTACGAGCAGTACTTC.

This chain uses TRBV11-2 with TRBJ2-1; 7 positions agree with TRBD1. In germline, CDR1 is SGHAT, CDR2 FQNNGV. Trimming cost V 4 bases and J 9 bases; bases outside gene matches: 6. The CDR3 runs 13 residues. This chain's CDR3 is CASSSRQGSEQFF. The CDR3 bases are TGTGCCAGCAGCTCAAGACAGGGCTCTGAGCAGTTCTTC.

The V call is TRBV19, the J call TRBJ1-6; 7 positions agree with TRBD1. CDR1 LNHDA and CDR2 SQIVND come from the germline V gene (reference sequence). CDR3 length: 19 amino acids. V shed 0 bases, J shed 7 bases, and the junction held 15 bases outside the gene matches. CDR3 residues: CASSIDRWRRDRANSPLHF. The DNA of the CDR3 is TGTGCCAGTAGTATAGATCGGTGGAGGCGTGACAGGGCGAATTCACCCCTCCACTTT.

This chain links TRBV19 with TRBJ1-1; perhaps TRBD1 as D (5 bases). Between the trimmed V and J ends, which lost 5 bases and 2 bases, there was a span of 9 bases. This CDR3 region has 13 residues. CDR1 is LNHDA, CDR2 SQIVND, per germline (reference sequence). The CDR3 here is CASSPGHNTEAFF. DNA of the CDR3: TGTGCCAGTAGTCCAGGGCACAACACTGAAGCTTTCTTT.

The chain has TRBV6-6 and TRBJ2-1; 7 positions agree with TRBD1. V trimming: 0 bases; J trimming: 7 bases; junction bases outside the gene matches: 9. Per the germline V gene, CDR1 is MNHNY and CDR2 is SVGAGI (reference sequence). The CDR3 length is 16 residues. CDR3 sequence: CASSYSTGASGNEQFF. CDR3 in DNA: TGTGCCAGCAGTTACTCAACAGGGGCGTCTGGGAATGAGCAGTTCTTC.

This sequence joins TRBV25-1 and TRBJ1-2; TRBD1 matches 7 bases. J gave up 8 bases and V 6 bases, and 12 bases lay outside the gene matches. This CDR3 spans 14 amino acids. Looked up from germline, CDR1 is MGHDK and CDR2 is SYGVNS. The CDR3: CASSNRGLRFGYTF. The CDR3 DNA follows: TGTGCCAGCAGCAACAGGGGATTACGATTCGGCTACACCTTC.

V usage is TRBV5-8 and J usage is TRBJ2-2, with TRBD1 identical over 7 bases. There are 18 residues in the CDR3. Trimming at V came to 3 bases and at J to 3 bases, leaving 14 bases not matched to a gene. CDR1 SGHTS and CDR2 YDEGEE come from the germline V gene. The CDR3 reads CASSSRQGWTPYTGELFF. CDR3 nucleotides: TGTGCCAGCAGCTCCAGACAGGGATGGACCCCGTACACCGGGGAGCTGTTTTTT.

V gene TRBV6-5 combines with J gene TRBJ1-4; 8 positions agree with TRBD1. Germline V CDR1 and CDR2: MNHEY, SVGAGI. With V trimmed by 5 bases and J by 6 bases, 5 bases remained unmatched. The CDR3 spans 14 residues. CDR3 region: CASSPGQDYEKLFF. In nucleotides, the CDR3 is TGTGCCAGCAGTCCGGGACAGGACTATGAAAAACTGTTTTTT.

The gene calls are TRBV6-5 and TRBJ1-6; D might be TRBD1 (6 bases). Looked up from germline, CDR1 is MNHEY and CDR2 is SVGAGI. The CDR3 is 16 residues long. Trimming cost V 0 bases and J 8 bases, with 14 bases left between them. The CDR3 DNA sequence: TGTGCCAGCAGTTACTCCCCTACAGGGTGGGATTCACCCCTCCACTTT. Translating gives CASSYSPTGWDSPLHF.